This entry is about one T cell receptor beta chain. The antigen it binds to is not known. There are no base qualities to consult, and no much larger clone falls within one base. According to the germline V gene (reference sequence), CDR1 reads LNHDA and CDR2 reads SQIVND. The CDR3, cysteine through phenylalanine, is 13 amino acids long. This entry keeps only the CDR3 DNA: 39 bases, framed from base 1. V loses 2 bases of germline sequence and J loses 7 bases, and the interval between the two ends is 11 bases. The immunoSEQ Assay, a bias-controlled multiplex PCR, was used to amplify TCRbeta CDR3 regions from genomic DNA. Regarding the original processing steps: The number of nucleated cells in each sample was estimated by amplification of reference gene primers within the assay. Sequence reads were collapsed and filtered to measure the absolute abundance of every unique TCRbeta CDR3 rearrangement. For each sample, productive Simpson clonality was calculated by taking the square root of Simpson's diversity index across productive rearrangements. TCRdb took this table from immuneACCESS and kept in-frame rearrangements with V and J called. Such tables lack part of the clones; where checked against another copy, unresolved V genes explain under half of the gap, and the rest is unexplained. That table gives V, J and clone size, and the DNA gave D and trimming. The sample contains around 160,000 clones, over 75% of them found a single time. The ten largest account for 11% of the sample.

The data were taken from a study of blood T cell repertoires in COVID-19 (dated by TCRdb to 2018 to 2021). The study in broad terms: The collaborator samples originated in the United States, Italy and Spain and spanned the acute and convalescent phases of COVID-19. The prospective study material was composed of cDNA or gDNA derived from T cells, B-cell-depleted T cells, or PBMCs. The dataset comprised deeply sampled blood TCRbeta repertoires from subjects exposed to, actively infected with, or recovered from COVID-19. A freely available public database, intended as a resource for researchers studying the immune response to SARS-CoV-2, is where the repertoires were released. The samples were drawn from two sources: the first 160 participants of the ongoing ImmuneRACE study, and over 950 subjects contributed by 6 global collaborators. A de-identified subject ID, COVID-19 status, age in years and sex were almost always included in the sample metadata. Where available, HLA class I and class II types were taken from metadata supplied by the sample provider and were not determined by assay-based typing. Broad study findings and their caveats: The amount of clinical and demographic metadata varied by source and participant and was provided uncurated.

Enrolling through a virtual design, the prospective study's participants ranged in age from roughly 18 to 90 years and lived across 24 United States geographic areas. In the prospective study, participants were assigned to cohorts based on the clinical history participants reported in a screening survey and a study questionnaire. For ImmuneRACE Cohort 3, a participant was defined as recovered based on two consecutive negative NP/OP PCR tests, clearance by a healthcare professional, or resolution of symptoms. Each participant in the prospective study had whole blood, serum and a nasopharyngeal or oropharyngeal swab collected by mobile phlebotomists. Additional blood draws and questionnaires over an approximately two-month period could optionally be provided by prospective study participants. Blood samples from the prospective study were shipped frozen or at room temperature prior to DNA extraction.

The sequenced sample consisted of PBMCs or T cells enriched from blood (not recorded which). The clonotype originates from a man aged 45-60 years who had recovered from COVID-19. Recombination connected TRBV19 to TRBJ1-2; the D gene is not confidently resolved. The DNA sequence is TGTGCCAGTAGTATATCTCGACTTGTTGGCTACACCTTC. Its protein reads: CASSISRLVGYTF.